These 19 T cell receptor beta chains were all obtained from the same sample, sequenced in a study of CD4+ T cells in melanoma. The protocol was immunoSEQ multiplex PCR, while the TCRdb copy is restricted to in-frame clones and leaves out a portion. This sample has around 100,000 clones, with roughly 90% found just once. Sequencing was performed on peripheral blood. These receptors all stem from a human donor with melanoma.

V gene TRBV10-3 combines with J gene TRBJ1-2; 10 bases are a match to TRBD1. The V segment lost 2 bases and the J segment 8 bases; nucleotides outside the gene matches: 14. The length of the CDR3 is 17 residues. Looked up from germline, CDR1 is ENHRY and CDR2 is SYGVKD. For the CDR3, the DNA is TGTGCCATCAGTGAGGAGAGGGCCGGGACAGGGGACCAAGGCTACACCTTC. It encodes CAISEERAGTGDQGYTF.

The chain joins TRBV27 to TRBJ2-7; 9 bases agree with TRBD1. Germline CDR1 and CDR2: MNHEY and SMNVEV (reference sequence). Losses at the gene ends were 7 bases for V and 5 bases for J; bases not matched to a gene: 9. The CDR3 has 14 amino acids. CDR3 DNA: TGTGCCAGCACCCTTCCGGACAGGGGCCACGAGCAGTACTTC. Protein product: CASTLPDRGHEQYF.

The chain is built from TRBV19 and TRBJ2-7; a possible D gene is TRBD2 (6 bases). V dropped 2 bases and J dropped 2 bases, with 10 bases sitting between them. This CDR3 has 14 amino acids. Germline V gene data show CDR1 as LNHDA and CDR2 as SQIVND (reference sequence). The CDR3 here is CASSIMEGPYEQYF. CDR3 sequence (DNA): TGTGCCAGTAGTATAATGGAGGGGCCCTACGAGCAGTACTTC. The entire variable domain, with the rest obtained from reference TRBV19 and TRBJ2-7, is as follows: DGGITQSPKYLFRKEGQNVTLSCEQNLNHDAMYWYRQDPGQGLRLIYYSQIVNDFQKGDIAEGYSVSREKKESFPLTVTSAQKNPTAFYLCASSIMEGPYEQYFGPGTRLTVT.

The V and J genes are TRBV7-9 and TRBJ2-7; D remains ambiguous. V was clipped by 3 bases and J by 7 bases, with 10 bases between them. This CDR3 has 12 amino acids. Germline CDR1 SEHNR, CDR2 FQNEAQ (reference sequence). The chain's CDR3 is CASSFKIGEQYF. CDR3 bases: TGTGCCAGCAGCTTCAAGATAGGGGAGCAGTACTTC.

The sample holds one count of this clone. The chain uses TRBV4-3 and TRBJ2-7; no firm D call. CDR3 size: 13 residues. The V gene's germline CDR1 is LGHNA and CDR2 YSLEER. Between the trimmed V and J ends, which lost 0 bases and 2 bases, there was a span of 5 bases. CDR3 amino acids: CASSQDNAYEQYF. CDR3 DNA: TGCGCCAGCAGCCAAGACAATGCCTACGAGCAGTACTTC.

The gene calls are TRBV7-2 and TRBJ2-3; 9 bases fit TRBD2. Trimming removed 0 bases from V and 5 bases from J; junction bases left unmatched: 9. Germline loops: CDR1 SGHTA, CDR2 FQGNSA. CDR3 length: 17 amino acids. The CDR3 region is CASSLASGGGAQDTQYF. CDR3 DNA: TGTGCCAGCAGCTTAGCGTCCGGCGGGGGGGCCCAAGATACGCAGTATTTT.

The chain links TRBV5-1 to TRBJ1-5; 9 positions match TRBD1. V lost 3 bases, J lost 2 bases, and 3 bases stayed unmatched. The CDR3 has 15 residues. The germline V gene has CDR1 SGHRS and CDR2 YFSETQ. This CDR3 reads CASSSGTGRNQPQHF. For the CDR3, the DNA is TGCGCCAGCAGCTCCGGGACAGGGCGCAATCAGCCCCAGCATTTT.

The rearrangement links TRBV5-8 to TRBJ1-5; weak D call: TRBD1 (6 bases). Per the germline V gene, CDR1 is SGHTS and CDR2 is YDEGEE. V was pared by 6 bases and J by 7 bases, with 14 bases between. This CDR3 comprises 13 residues. The CDR3 spells CASTGQLGQPQHF. Written as DNA, the CDR3 is TGTGCCAGCACCGGACAGCTCGGGCAGCCCCAGCATTTT.

This clone was found a few times. The V gene is TRBV15, the J gene TRBJ2-3, with 15 bases aligning to TRBD2. CDR1 and CDR2 (germline): LNHNV, YYDKDF (reference sequence). Trimming cost V 2 bases and J 0 bases; bases outside gene matches: 6. The CDR3 totals 19 residues. The CDR3, as DNA: TGTGCCACCAGCAGATTCGGGACTAGCGGGGGGACTAGCACAGATACGCAGTATTTT. Translated: CATSRFGTSGGTSTDTQYF.

The chain is built from TRBV4-1 and TRBJ1-4, with unresolved D. Germline V gene lookup returns CDR1 MGHRA and CDR2 YSYEKL. This CDR3 contains 16 residues. The ends were cut back, 0 bases at V and 0 bases at J, with 8 bases in the middle. CDR3 sequence reads: CASSQENGATNEKLFF. CDR3 sequence (DNA): TGCGCCAGCAGCCAAGAAAACGGGGCAACTAATGAAAAACTGTTTTTT.

J is TRBJ1-5 and V is TRBV2; 8 nucleotides line up with TRBD1. The CDR3 runs to 14 residues. Germline assignment: CDR1 SNHLY and CDR2 FYNNEI. V was pared by 5 bases and J by 7 bases, with 7 bases of the junction left unmatched. CDR3 bases: TGTGCCAGCAGTTCCGGACAGGGTGGACAGCCCCAGCATTTT. Translating it yields CASSSGQGGQPQHF. Based on the CDR3 plus reference TRBV2 and TRBJ1-5, the full variable domain is EPEVTQTPSHQVTQMGQEVILRCVPISNHLYFYWYRQILGQKVEFLVSFYNNEISEKSEIFDDQFSVERPDGSNFTLKIRSTKLEDSAMYFCASSSGQGGQPQHFGDGTRLSIL.

This sequence joins TRBV11-2 and TRBJ2-5; 7 bases agree with TRBD1. Germline CDR1 reads SGHAT; CDR2 reads FQNNGV. Germline trimming cut 2 bases from V and 1 base from J; bases unmatched to any gene: 7. This CDR3 region has 16 residues. The CDR3 DNA sequence: TGTGCCAGCAGCTTAAGAGGGACAGTACCCCAAGAGACCCAGTACTTC. Its protein is CASSLRGTVPQETQYF.

The chain joins TRBV19 to TRBJ1-2; no reliable D call. V was trimmed by 3 bases and J by 5 bases, leaving 13 bases between them. The CDR3 sequence is 14 residues long. Germline values: CDR1 LNHDA, CDR2 SQIVND (reference sequence). The CDR3 spells CASSMQERLYGYTF. CDR3 in DNA: TGTGCCAGTAGTATGCAGGAACGCTTGTATGGCTACACCTTC.

Only a few counts were recorded for this clone. V usage is TRBV28 and J usage is TRBJ1-6; no clear D. The CDR3 length is 12 residues. Germline V gives CDR1 MDHEN, CDR2 SYDVKM. The V end lost 3 bases, the J end lost 8 bases, and 5 bases lay between the germline ends. The CDR3: CASSFVHSPLHF. As DNA, the CDR3 is TGTGCCAGCAGTTTTGTACATTCACCCCTCCACTTT. Complete variable domain (other parts from reference TRBV28 and TRBJ1-6): DVKVTQSSRYLVKRTGEKVFLECVQDMDHENMFWYRQDPGLGLRLIYFSYDVKMKEKGDIPEGYSVSREKKERFSLILESASTNQTSMYLCASSFVHSPLHFGNGTRLTVT.

The genes are TRBV7-9 and TRBJ2-2; the D is unclear. Germline assignment: CDR1 SEHNR and CDR2 FQNEAQ (reference sequence). V shed 6 bases and J shed 5 bases, with 13 bases lying between them. CDR3 length: 14 residues. The CDR3 reads CASRIIVGTGELFF. DNA for the CDR3: TGTGCCAGCAGAATCATCGTAGGGACCGGGGAGCTGTTTTTT.

The chain couples TRBV29-1 to TRBJ2-7; D uncertain. The CDR3 is 13 amino acids. V dropped 4 bases and J dropped 3 bases, with 13 bases sitting between them. Germline CDR1 SQVTM, CDR2 ANQGSEA. The CDR3 DNA reads TGCAGCGTTGTACCGCTGGATGGCTACGAGCAGTACTTC. This encodes CSVVPLDGYEQYF.

J is TRBJ1-1 and V is TRBV30; D perhaps matches TRBD1 (5 bases). Trimming cost V 4 bases and J 3 bases, with 21 bases left between them. CDR3 size: 16 residues. Germline CDR1 GTSNPN, CDR2 SVGIG (reference sequence). CDR3 in DNA: TGTGCCTGGATGGATTTTACCGGGGGGTGGGACACTGAAGCTTTCTTT. Protein sequence: CAWMDFTGGWDTEAFF. Variable domain in full (rest from reference TRBV30 and TRBJ1-1): SQTIHQWPATLVQPVGSPLSLECTVEGTSNPNLYWYRQAAGRGLQLLFYSVGIGQISSEVPQNLSASRPQDRQFILSSKKLLLSDSGFYLCAWMDFTGGWDTEAFFGQGTRLTVV.

This chain links TRBV10-3 with TRBJ1-3; 8 bases are a match to TRBD1. There are 14 residues in the CDR3. The V gene's germline CDR1 is ENHRY and CDR2 SYGVKD. Germline trimming cut 10 bases from V and 11 bases from J; bases unmatched to any gene: 16. CDR3 coding DNA: TGTGCCACCGCCCCGGGACAGGAGCTTTCGGCCATATATTTT. Amino acids: CATAPGQELSAIYF.

The V and J genes are TRBV5-1 and TRBJ1-6; 7 nucleotides agree with TRBD1. CDR1 is SGHRS and CDR2 is YFSETQ in the germline V gene. The CDR3 length is 15 residues. The ends lost 4 bases at V and 7 bases at J; junction bases unmatched: 8. This CDR3 is CASSRSGTENSPLHF. CDR3 DNA: TGCGCCAGCAGCCGCTCCGGGACAGAAAATTCACCCCTCCACTTT.